Listed here is a single TCR beta chain. The data belong to a study of technical replicates of blood from a few donors. Produced via immunoSEQ multiplex PCR; TCRdb's table is partial and in-frame only. The sample has around 86,000 clones; just over 95% are singletons. Germline CDR1 is MDHEN and CDR2 is SYDVKM. V lost 5 bases and J lost 4; bases outside the gene matches: 8. The CDR3 has 15 amino acids. The origin of this receptor is a human donor in good health. The chain uses TRBV28 and TRBJ2-3; 8 bases align to TRBD2. The sample taken for sequencing was T cells isolated from PBMCs. CDR3 amino acids: CASSMGTRGADTQYF. CDR3 DNA sequence: TGTGCCAGCAGTATGGGGACTAGGGGAGCAGATACGCAGTATTTT.